This TCR beta chain came from a study of control samples from healthy donors and cancer patients. Method: immunoSEQ multiplex PCR; TCRdb's copy keeps in-frame clones and lacks some. The repertoire consists of under 450,000 clones, with approximately 90% occurring once and the leading ten covering over 5.5%. The CDR3 spans 16 residues. Germline V CDR1 and CDR2: SGDLS, YYNGEE. The ends lost 3 bases at V and 1 base at J; junction bases unmatched: 7. The chain links TRBV9 to TRBJ1-3, with TRBD1 matching 7 bases. The source material was PBMCs. This receptor was identified in a man in his forties or fifties with head and neck cancer. The CDR3 bases are TGTGCCAGCAGCGGGGGACAGTTAATATCTGGAAACACCATATATTTT. It specifies CASSGGQLISGNTIYF.